This T cell receptor beta chain was retrieved from a study of follicular helper T cells after annual influenza vaccination. Deletions cut 1 base from V and 1 base from J, with 8 bases between. The CDR3 extends over 14 amino acids. Looked up from germline, CDR1 is SGDLS and CDR2 is YYNGEE. Time point: 2013-2014 season, 7 days after vaccination. Before and after seasonal inactivated influenza vaccination, adults gave blood for sorting CD4 subsets for sequencing. Vaccine contraindications, substance abuse, HIV/AIDS, active malignancy and active illness excluded donors. Assay used: immunoSEQ multiplex PCR; TCRdb lists only in-frame clones, some missing. Among around 5,000 clones listed, about 92% were seen once.

The sequenced sample was CXCR5+ CD38- circulating T follicular helper cells from blood, obtained 7 days after influenza vaccination. Subset given: circulating Tfh, non-naive CD4+CXCR5+PD-1+ (ICOS+CD38+ or ICOS-CD38-). The chain has TRBV9 and TRBJ2-5; D is undetermined. The TCR was taken from an adult who received the influenza vaccine. CDR3 bases: TGTGCCAGCAGCGTATCTCCAGGCCAAGAGACCCAGTACTTC. Translating gives CASSVSPGQETQYF.